This T cell receptor (beta chain) was observed in a study of blood T cell repertoires in COVID-19. At the level of the study: T cells, B-cell-depleted T cells, or PBMCs supplied cDNA or gDNA.

CDR1 SGHTA and CDR2 FQGNSA come from the germline V gene. With 2 bases removed from V and 2 bases from J, the gap between germline ends came to 13 bases. CDR3 length equals 16 residues. This clone was recorded once. Repertoires were generated with immunoSEQ multiplex PCR, while TCRdb's copy carries only in-frame clones and drops some. The sample records approximately 80,000 clones, roughly 85% being singletons. The clonotype comes from a man between 45 and 60 years old with COVID-19, enrolled during active disease. This chain connects TRBV7-2 to TRBJ2-1; possible D gene TRBD2, 6 bases. The sample was peripheral blood. The CDR3 coding sequence is TGTGCCAGCAGCTTATCGCGGGAACGAACCTACAATGAGCAGTTCTTC. It is translated as CASSLSRERTYNEQFF.